This T cell receptor (beta chain) was recorded in a study of blood T cell repertoires in COVID-19 (dated by TCRdb to about 2020). Concerning the study at large: Samples from collaborators originated in the United States, Italy and Spain and spanned both the acute and convalescent phases of COVID-19. The prospective study material was composed of cDNA or gDNA derived from T cells, B-cell-depleted T cells, or PBMCs. Subjects who had been exposed to COVID-19, were actively infected with it, or had recovered from it provided the deeply sampled blood TCRbeta repertoires that made up the dataset. The repertoires were made available in a free public database intended to serve as a resource for research on the immune response to SARS-CoV-2. Samples were obtained from the ongoing ImmuneRACE study (first 160 participants) and from about 1,300 subjects provided by 6 global collaborators. Sample metadata almost always included a de-identified subject ID, COVID-19 status, age in years and sex. HLA class I and class II types, where available, came from metadata supplied by the sample provider rather than from assay-based typing.

Broader findings and caveats from the paper: How much clinical and demographic metadata was included differed by source and by participant, and the metadata was provided uncurated.

Deletion took 6 bases off V and 1 base off J, with a span of 9 bases between the germline ends. CDR1 LNHDA and CDR2 SQIVND are derived from the germline V gene (reference sequence). The CDR3 runs 14 amino acids, cysteine and phenylalanine included. Only the CDR3 part of the read is kept: 42 bases, read in frame from the first base. In Seattle, one collaborating source enrolled patients while the infection was active and tracked those patients longitudinally over the course of disease. Collaborating institutions collected whole blood in K2EDTA tubes following their own protocols. For TCRbeta analysis, collaborators shipped samples as frozen whole blood, isolated PBMCs, or DNA extracted from either of those sample types. Regarding this clone: The antigen it recognizes is unknown. No per-base quality is available; no much larger clone lies one base away.

TCRbeta CDR3 regions were amplified from genomic DNA using the immunoSEQ Assay, a bias-controlled multiplex PCR. Regarding the original processing steps: The number of nucleated cells in each sample was estimated from the amplification of reference gene primers within the assay. Sequence reads were collapsed and filtered to measure the absolute abundance of every unique TCRbeta CDR3 rearrangement. For each sample, productive Simpson clonality was calculated as the square root of Simpson's diversity index over productive rearrangements. Here the immuneACCESS table is served through TCRdb, limited to in-frame sequences with V and J called. Missing clones are a known gap in these copies; in checked studies unresolved V genes cover under half, and the rest lacks a known reason. V and J calls and clone size are as listed in that table; D and trimming were resolved from the DNA. In this sample the table shows roughly 210,000 clones, less than 90% of which occur a single time. The ten biggest clones cover about 10% of the sample.

This sequence originates from an elderly woman with COVID-19, enrolled during active disease. The specimen was peripheral blood. Recombination linked TRBV19 to TRBJ2-2; a tentative D match to TRBD1 spans 5 bases. The nucleotides read TGTGCCAGTAGGTCCACAGGGAACACCGGGGAGCTGTTTTTT. Translation gives CASRSTGNTGELFF.